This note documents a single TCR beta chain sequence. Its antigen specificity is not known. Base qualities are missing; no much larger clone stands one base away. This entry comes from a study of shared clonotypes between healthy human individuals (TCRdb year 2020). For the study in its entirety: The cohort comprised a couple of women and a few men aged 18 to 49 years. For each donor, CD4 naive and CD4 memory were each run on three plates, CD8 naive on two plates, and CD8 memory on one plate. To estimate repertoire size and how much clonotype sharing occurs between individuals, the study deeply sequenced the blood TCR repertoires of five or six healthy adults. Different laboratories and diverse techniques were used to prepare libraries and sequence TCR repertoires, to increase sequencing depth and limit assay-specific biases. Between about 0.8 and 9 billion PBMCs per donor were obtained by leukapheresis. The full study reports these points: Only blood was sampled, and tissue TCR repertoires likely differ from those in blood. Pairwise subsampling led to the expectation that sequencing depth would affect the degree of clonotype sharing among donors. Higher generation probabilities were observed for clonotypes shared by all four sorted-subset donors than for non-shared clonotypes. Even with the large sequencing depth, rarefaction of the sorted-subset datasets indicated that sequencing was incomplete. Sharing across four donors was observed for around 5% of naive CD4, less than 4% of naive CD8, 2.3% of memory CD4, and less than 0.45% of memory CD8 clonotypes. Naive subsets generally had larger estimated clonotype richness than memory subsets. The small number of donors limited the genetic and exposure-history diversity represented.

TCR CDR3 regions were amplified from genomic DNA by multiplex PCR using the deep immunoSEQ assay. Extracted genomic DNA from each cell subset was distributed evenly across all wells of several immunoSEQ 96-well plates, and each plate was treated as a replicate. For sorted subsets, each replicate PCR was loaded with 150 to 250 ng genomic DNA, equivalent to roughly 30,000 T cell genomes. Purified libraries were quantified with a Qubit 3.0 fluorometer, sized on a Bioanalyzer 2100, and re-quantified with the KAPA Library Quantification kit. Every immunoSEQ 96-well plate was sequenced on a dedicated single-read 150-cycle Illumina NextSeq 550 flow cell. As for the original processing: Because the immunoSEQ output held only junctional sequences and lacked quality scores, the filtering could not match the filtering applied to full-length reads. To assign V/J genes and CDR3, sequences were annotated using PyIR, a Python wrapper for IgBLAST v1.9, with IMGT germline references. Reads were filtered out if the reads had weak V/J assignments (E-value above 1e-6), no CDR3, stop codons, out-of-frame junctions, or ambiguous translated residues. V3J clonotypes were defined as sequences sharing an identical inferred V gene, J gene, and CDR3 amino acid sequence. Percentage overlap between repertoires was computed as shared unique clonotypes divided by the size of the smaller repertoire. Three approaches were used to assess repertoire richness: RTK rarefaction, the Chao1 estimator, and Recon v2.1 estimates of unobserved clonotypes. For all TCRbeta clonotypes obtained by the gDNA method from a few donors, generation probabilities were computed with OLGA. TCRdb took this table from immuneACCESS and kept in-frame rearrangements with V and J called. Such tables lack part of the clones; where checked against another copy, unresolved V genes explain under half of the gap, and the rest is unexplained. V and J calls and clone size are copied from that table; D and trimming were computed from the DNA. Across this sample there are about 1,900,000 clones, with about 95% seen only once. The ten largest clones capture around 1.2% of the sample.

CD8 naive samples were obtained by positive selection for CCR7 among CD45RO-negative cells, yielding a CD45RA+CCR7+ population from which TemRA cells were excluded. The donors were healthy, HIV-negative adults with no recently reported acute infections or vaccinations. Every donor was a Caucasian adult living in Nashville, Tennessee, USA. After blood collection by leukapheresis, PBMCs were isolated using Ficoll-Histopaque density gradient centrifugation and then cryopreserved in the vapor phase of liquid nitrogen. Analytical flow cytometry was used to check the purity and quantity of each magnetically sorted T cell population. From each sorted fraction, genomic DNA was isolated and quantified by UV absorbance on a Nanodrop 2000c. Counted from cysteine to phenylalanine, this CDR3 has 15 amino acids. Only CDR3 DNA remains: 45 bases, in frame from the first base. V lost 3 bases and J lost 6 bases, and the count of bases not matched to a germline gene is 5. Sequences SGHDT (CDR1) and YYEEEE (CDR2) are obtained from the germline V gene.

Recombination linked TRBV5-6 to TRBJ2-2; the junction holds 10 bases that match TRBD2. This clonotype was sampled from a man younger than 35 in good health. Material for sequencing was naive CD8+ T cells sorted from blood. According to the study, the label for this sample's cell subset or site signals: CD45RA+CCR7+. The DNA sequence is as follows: TGTGCCAGCAGCTCCCTAGCGGGAGTTCCCGGGGAGCTGTTTTTT. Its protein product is CASSSLAGVPGELFF.